This TCR beta chain is drawn from a study of CD8+ T cells in alopecia areata. A FACSAria was used to sort CD4+ and CD8+ T cells. These cells came from PBMCs. General observations from the study: Alopecia totalis/universalis scalp especially showed more expanded CD8+ clones than normal scalp.

In the case of this clone: The antigen is not known.

Extracted RNA was reverse transcribed, and the resulting cDNA served as sequencing template. Sequenced by immunoSEQ multiplex PCR; TCRdb stores in-frame clones only, minus some. This table holds some 200,000 clones, around 50% found once. The specimen sequenced was CD8+ T cells sorted from blood. This clonotype originated in a human donor in good health.

In DNA form, the CDR3 reads TGCAGCGTTGGCCGGGGTCCGGATAACTATGGCTACACCTTC. Amino acids: CSVGRGPDNYGYTF. This chain joins TRBV29-1 and TRBJ1-2; D unclear. Per the germline V gene, CDR1 is SQVTM and CDR2 is ANQGSEA. The CDR3 sequence is 14 residues long. The V gene lost 4 bases and the J gene lost 1 base, with 13 bases spanning the gap.